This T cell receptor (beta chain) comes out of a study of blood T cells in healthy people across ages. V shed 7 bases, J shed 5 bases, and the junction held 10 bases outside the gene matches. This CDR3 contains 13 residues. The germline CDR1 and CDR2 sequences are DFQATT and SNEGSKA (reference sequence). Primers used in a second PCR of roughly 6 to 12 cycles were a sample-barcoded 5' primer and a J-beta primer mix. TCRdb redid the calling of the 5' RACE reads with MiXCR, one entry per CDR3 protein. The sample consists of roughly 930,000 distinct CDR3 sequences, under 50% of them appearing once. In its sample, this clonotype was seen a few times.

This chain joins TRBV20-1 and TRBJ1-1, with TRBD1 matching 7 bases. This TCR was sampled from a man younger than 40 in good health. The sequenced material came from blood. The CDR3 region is CSVRRQGGTEAFF. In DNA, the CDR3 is TGCAGTGTCCGACGACAGGGCGGGACTGAAGCTTTCTTT.